The 19 T cell receptor beta chains below all came from one sample that was sequenced in a study of low-dose radiotherapy and immunotherapy resistance in tumors. Time point of the sample: before trial treatment. Gene-specific TRAV and TRBV primers were used for first-strand cDNA, covering alpha and beta chains. For amplifying TCRs, the PCR ran for roughly 20 cycles with Phusion, which was used together with a constant-region primer and the adapter on the V primers. MiXCR, applied by TCRdb to the reads, yields one record per CDR3 protein. Of roughly 76,000 distinct CDR3 sequences listed, approximately 17% are singletons. This material consisted of PBMCs, taken before treatment. These receptors originate from a male donor with prostate cancer.

This chain uses TRBV6-5 with TRBJ2-7; TRBD1 matches at 8 bases. Trimming removed 6 bases from V and 3 bases from J; junction bases left unmatched: 10. CDR3 length: 15 residues. Germline values: CDR1 MNHEY, CDR2 SVGAGI. The chain's CDR3 is CASRGTGTGHYEQYF. The CDR3 bases are TGTGCCAGCAGGGGAACCGGGACAGGACACTACGAGCAGTACTTC.

This clonotype has at least ten counts. Its ends do not fully match the called genes, so a read error is possible. This chain joins TRBV7-7 and TRBJ2-3, with 12 bases lining up with TRBD2. The CDR3 extends over 17 amino acids. Germline V gene data show CDR1 as SSHAT and CDR2 as FNYEAQ (reference sequence). The CDR3 spells CASSSRSGLAGRDTQYF. For the CDR3, the DNA is TGTGCTAGCAGCTCCCGTAGCGGACTAGCGGGAAGGGATACGCAGTATTTT. Supplemented by reference TRBV7-7 and TRBJ2-3, the full variable domain reads GAGVSQSPRYKVTKRGQDVTLRCDPISSHATLYWYQQALGQGPEFLTYFNYEAQPDKSGLPSDRFSAERPEGSISTLTIQRTEQRDSAMYRCASSSRSGLAGRDTQYFGPGTRLTVL.

This clonotype has at least ten counts. V and J are TRBV5-5 and TRBJ1-5; D remains ambiguous. CDR1 is SGHKS, CDR2 YYEKEE, per germline (reference sequence). Trimming cost V 0 bases and J 6 bases, with 10 bases left between them. This CDR3 is built from 14 residues. The CDR3 is CASSLEWGLQPQHF. The CDR3 DNA reads TGTGCCAGCAGCTTGGAATGGGGTCTTCAGCCCCAGCATTTT.

This clonotype appeared many times. This chain connects TRBV2 to TRBJ2-5; TRBD2 is a possible D gene (6 bases). The CDR3 is 14 amino acids. V dropped 6 bases and J dropped 5 bases, with 16 bases sitting between them. The germline V gene encodes CDR1 SNHLY and CDR2 FYNNEI. CDR3 bases: TGTGCCAGCAGCTCCGGACTAAGTGGTGAGACCCAGTACTTC. Residues: CASSSGLSGETQYF. The full variable domain, its missing parts supplied by reference TRBV2 and TRBJ2-5, is EPEVTQTPSHQVTQMGQEVILRCVPISNHLYFYWYRQILGQKVEFLVSFYNNEISEKSEIFDDQFSVERPDGSNFTLKIRSTKLEDSAMYFCASSSGLSGETQYFGPGTRLLVL.

This clonotype was seen only a few times. The likely explanation is a read error, given a far larger clone one base away. This rearrangement joins TRBV12-3 or TRBV12-4 to TRBJ2-1; D remains ambiguous. The CDR3 spans 15 residues. Trimming stripped 5 bases from V and 10 bases from J, with 21 bases between. CDR3 loop: CASSPRADSSYEQFF. The CDR3 DNA is TGTGCCAGCAGTCCACGGGCAGATAGCTCCTACGAGCAGTTCTTC.

The J gene is TRBJ1-1, the V gene TRBV18; D is ambiguous. V dropped 6 bases and J dropped 5 bases, with 16 bases sitting between them. Germline CDR1 and CDR2: KGHSH and LQKENI. The CDR3 consists of 14 residues. CDR3 protein: CASSTERLGTEAFF. The CDR3, as DNA: TGTGCCAGCTCTACCGAACGACTCGGGACTGAAGCTTTCTTT.

The table lists this clonotype with many counts. The rearrangement uses TRBV6-5 and TRBJ1-1; D remains unclear. Germline CDR1 is MNHEY and CDR2 is SVGAGI. CDR3 length: 14 residues. V gave up 6 bases and J gave up 1 base, with 12 bases separating them. The CDR3: CASSPSWGNTEAFF. The DNA for the CDR3 is TGTGCCAGCAGCCCCAGCTGGGGGAACACTGAAGCTTTCTTT.

Many counts were recorded for this clonotype. CDR3 residues: CASSQGIRFYF. The CDR3 bases are TGTGCCAGCAGCCAAGGGATCAGATTCTACTTC. The chain employs TRBV14 and TRBJ2-4, with no clear D. Trimming removed 1 base at V and 16 bases at J, with 11 bases between. Per germline, CDR1 SGHDN and CDR2 FVKESK. CDR3 length: 11 residues.

This clonotype was observed a handful of times. V gene TRBV3-1 combines with J gene TRBJ1-5; 7 nucleotides line up with TRBD1. The junction had 5 bases not matched to a gene; V was cut back by 4 bases and J by 5 bases. CDR3 size: 14 residues. Germline assignment: CDR1 LGHDT and CDR2 YNNKEL (reference sequence). CDR3 residues: CASSRGQGDQPQHF. CDR3 DNA sequence: TGTGCCAGCAGCCGCGGGCAGGGGGATCAGCCCCAGCATTTT. The whole variable domain, remainder taken from reference TRBV3-1 and TRBJ1-5, is DTAVSQTPKYLVTQMGNDKSIKCEQNLGHDTMYWYKQDSKKFLKIMFSYNNKELIINETVPNRFSPKSPDKAHLNLHINSLELGDSAVYFCASSRGQGDQPQHFGDGTRLSIL.

The genes are TRBV5-5 and TRBJ1-2, with D hard to call. Trimming removed 0 bases from V and 2 bases from J, with 5 bases in between. This CDR3 region has 13 residues. Germline assignment: CDR1 SGHKS and CDR2 YYEKEE (reference sequence). For the CDR3, the DNA is TGTGCCAGCAGCTTGGGGTCGAACTATGGCTACACCTTC. It codes for CASSLGSNYGYTF.

This clonotype was found many times. V gene TRBV5-1 combines with J gene TRBJ2-3, with D perhaps TRBD2 (5 bases). The CDR3 covers 15 residues. Trimming removed 4 bases at V and 0 bases at J, with 12 bases between. Per germline, CDR1 SGHRS and CDR2 YFSETQ. CDR3 coding DNA: TGCGCCAGCAGCCCATCTCAGCGGAGCACAGATACGCAGTATTTT. Encoded protein: CASSPSQRSTDTQYF.

This clonotype was recorded many times. Here the CDR3 reads CASSYNTGQGETQYF. The CDR3 coding sequence is TGTGCCAGCAGCTACAACACCGGACAGGGCGAGACCCAGTACTTC. The chain combines TRBV7-2 with TRBJ2-5; 8 nucleotides agree with TRBD1. V lost 4 bases, J lost 5 bases, and 9 bases stayed unmatched. Germline V gene sequence: CDR1 SGHTA, CDR2 FQGNSA. The CDR3 totals 15 residues.

The genes are TRBV14 and TRBJ2-1; 8 bases map to TRBD2. The CDR3 sequence is 16 residues long. Germline-derived CDR1 and CDR2 are SGHDN and FVKESK. V was pared by 3 bases and J by 3 bases, with 7 bases of the junction left unmatched. This CDR3 is CASSHSGGIIYNEQFF. CDR3 bases: TGTGCCAGCAGCCACTCGGGGGGGATTATCTACAATGAGCAGTTCTTC.

This clonotype was seen repeatedly, ten times or more. The chain carries TRBV7-9 and TRBJ2-7, with D possibly being TRBD1 (6 bases). CDR1 is SEHNR, CDR2 FQNEAQ, per germline (reference sequence). CDR3 size: 15 residues. V gave up 6 bases and J gave up 3 bases, with 18 bases separating them. CDR3 protein: CASSRRHGTIYEQYF. CDR3 DNA sequence: TGTGCCAGCAGTCGACGTCACGGGACAATCTACGAGCAGTACTTC.

A remark on this clonotype: Because it lacks the conserved phenylalanine or tryptophan at the end, this CDR3 is likely a read error. The V and J genes are TRBV24-1 and TRBJ2-5; D unresolved. V lost 4 bases, J lost 4 bases, and 12 bases lay in between. Germline CDR1 KGHDR, CDR2 SFDVKD. The CDR3 sequence is 14 residues long. CDR3 sequence: CATSDSGVLETQYS. The CDR3, as DNA: TGTGCCACCAGTGACTCCGGTGTCCTAGAGACCCAGTACTCC.

This clonotype was recorded many times. This chain links TRBV19 with TRBJ2-1; maybe TRBD1 (6 bases). The CDR3 runs 12 residues. The ends were cut back, 8 bases at V and 2 bases at J, with 7 bases in the middle. Germline V CDR1 and CDR2: LNHDA, SQIVND (reference sequence). The chain's CDR3 is CASEGAYNEQFF. The CDR3 region has the DNA TGTGCCAGTGAGGGGGCCTACAATGAGCAGTTCTTC.

This clonotype was seen ten or more times. The chain carries TRBV7-9 and TRBJ2-5, with TRBD1 matching 7 bases. J was trimmed by 5 bases and V by 5 bases; bases with no gene match: 8. CDR1 and CDR2 (germline): SEHNR, FQNEAQ (reference sequence). The CDR3 contains 14 residues. The CDR3 sequence: CASSPRGQKETQYF. DNA of the CDR3: TGTGCCAGCAGCCCTAGGGGACAGAAGGAGACCCAGTACTTC.

With regard to this clonotype: It is likely a read error: a sequence one base away is far more abundant. Since the CDR3 does not end with the conserved phenylalanine or tryptophan, this likely comes from a read error. The V call is TRBV7-6, the J call TRBJ1-1; a weak D match, TRBD1 (5 bases). V lost 3 bases, J lost 0 bases, and 23 bases lay in between. The germline CDR1 and CDR2 sequences are SGHVS and FNYEAQ. CDR3 length: 19 amino acids. The CDR3 protein is CASSFGGGVGRTLNTEAFL. CDR3 bases: TGTGCCAGCAGCTTCGGGGGAGGGGTCGGAAGGACCCTGAACACTGAAGCTTTCTTG.

This sequence joins TRBV6-1 and TRBJ1-5; D possibly corresponds to TRBD1 (6 bases). The CDR3 sequence is 13 residues long. V gave up 5 bases and J gave up 8 bases, with 13 bases separating them. CDR1 MNHNS and CDR2 SASEGT come from the germline V gene. The CDR3 is CASSQTNREPQHF. CDR3 bases: TGTGCCAGCAGTCAAACCAACAGGGAGCCCCAGCATTTT.